This T cell receptor (beta chain) was obtained from a study of T cell responses to AZD1222 COVID-19 vaccine. TCRdb's copy holds only in-frame clones and misses some; the assay was immunoSEQ multiplex PCR. The table has 120,000 or so clones, approximately 89% seen once. Trimming took 1 base from V and 4 from J, leaving 14 bases between them. Germline V CDR1 and CDR2: SEHNR, FQNEAQ (reference sequence). CDR3 length equals 16 residues. Turning to this clone: The antigen is undetermined.

Findings and caveats of the study: Spike-wide coverage was observed for vaccine-associated CD4 TCRs, with dominant responses at 160-218 and 743-854.

The chain is built from TRBV7-9 and TRBJ1-5, with D unresolved. The receptor was isolated from an adult in good health. Sequencing used peripheral blood, obtained on day 0 of AZD1222 vaccination. This CDR3 reads CASSLGAGTGNQPQHF. CDR3 sequence (DNA): TGTGCCAGCAGCTTAGGGGCGGGTACGGGAAATCAGCCCCAGCATTTT.